These 9 T cell receptor beta chains came from one sample sequenced in a study of shared clonotypes between healthy human individuals. Some clones are missing from TCRdb's copy, which holds only in-frame ones; the method was immunoSEQ multiplex PCR. The profile covers 1.6 million or so clones, with approximately 98.5% appearing a single time and under 0.45% taken by the ten largest. Sequenced input: naive CD4+ T cells sorted from blood. Subset of the sample: CD45RA+ positively selected. The receptors originated from a man in his thirties or forties in good health.

The CDR3 is CASSSSPSYNEQFF. DNA of the CDR3: TGTGCCAGCAGCAGTTCCCCCTCCTACAATGAGCAGTTCTTC. The chain employs TRBV28 and TRBJ2-1, with no clear D. This CDR3 spans 14 amino acids. The germline V gene has CDR1 MDHEN and CDR2 SYDVKM. The V end was cut by 6 bases, the J end by 0 bases, with 9 bases between.

V gene TRBV9 combines with J gene TRBJ2-6; the D is unclear. CDR1 and CDR2 (germline): SGDLS, YYNGEE. The CDR3 runs to 16 residues. V lost 4 bases and J lost 0, with 11 bases in between. Here the CDR3 DNA reads TGTGCCAGCAGCCCACTGACCAACTCTGGGGCCAACGTCCTGACTTTC. Translated, it gives CASSPLTNSGANVLTF.

Details on this clone: A junction boundary mismatches the germline segment, possibly from a read error. This sequence joins TRBV7-7 and TRBJ2-5, with TRBD1 matching over 10 bases. The CDR3 spans 17 residues. CDR1 and CDR2 from the germline V gene are SSHAT and FNYEAQ (reference sequence). CDR3 coding DNA: TGTGCTAGCAGCTCCGACAGGGGGCGGGTTGGGCAAGAGACCCAGTACTTC. Protein sequence: CASSSDRGRVGQETQYF.

CDR3: CASSSQGGVPEQYF. The CDR3 nucleotides are TGTGCCAGCAGCTCTCAAGGGGGGGTTCCCGAGCAGTACTTC. The J gene is TRBJ2-7, the V gene TRBV7-9; possible D gene TRBD2, 7 bases. This CDR3 is 14 amino acids long. Germline values: CDR1 SEHNR, CDR2 FQNEAQ (reference sequence). V lost 4 bases to trimming and J lost 6 bases, with 16 bases between them.

V is TRBV15 and J is TRBJ1-4; D gene unclear. The CDR3 contains 15 residues. CDR1 LNHNV and CDR2 YYDKDF come from the germline V gene (reference sequence). Trimming pared 1 base from V and 6 bases from J, leaving 12 bases between. The CDR3 loop is CATSRVVPADEKLFF. For the CDR3, the DNA is TGTGCCACCAGCAGAGTTGTTCCGGCAGATGAAAAACTGTTTTTT.

The CDR3 loop reads CASSDGPNPYEQYF. The CDR3 bases are TGTGCCAGCAGCGATGGACCAAACCCCTACGAGCAGTACTTC. This chain joins TRBV9 and TRBJ2-7; D is undetermined. Trimming cost V 3 bases and J 2 bases, with 12 bases left between them. Germline V gene data show CDR1 as SGDLS and CDR2 as YYNGEE. This CDR3 contains 14 residues.

This rearrangement joins TRBV7-2 to TRBJ1-1; 11 bases align to TRBD1. CDR1 SGHTA and CDR2 FQGNSA come from the germline V gene. CDR3 length equals 16 residues. Losses at the gene ends were 2 bases for V and 8 bases for J; bases not matched to a gene: 10. The CDR3 loop reads CASSLPRTGGIIEAFF. In DNA form, the CDR3 reads TGTGCCAGCAGCTTACCAAGGACAGGGGGCATCATAGAAGCTTTCTTT.

The V and J genes are TRBV19 and TRBJ2-5; D unclear. Trimming removed 4 bases at V and 0 bases at J, with 18 bases between. The CDR3 has 17 residues. The germline V gene has CDR1 LNHDA and CDR2 SQIVND (reference sequence). CDR3: CASSRGWPSPYQETQYF. The CDR3 region has the DNA TGTGCCAGTAGTAGGGGATGGCCTTCACCTTACCAAGAGACCCAGTACTTC.

The CDR3 DNA reads as TGTGCCAGCAGCCCCCGACAACGGTGGGAAGAGACCGGGGAGCTGTTTTTT. This encodes CASSPRQRWEETGELFF. The rearrangement uses TRBV9 and TRBJ2-2; D is unresolved. The germline V gene has CDR1 SGDLS and CDR2 YYNGEE. Trimming took 4 bases from V and 5 from J, leaving 21 bases between them. The CDR3 is made up of 17 amino acids.